This TCR beta chain was retrieved from a study of PD-1 blockade in classical Hodgkin lymphoma. This CDR3 region has 15 residues. After removal of 4 bases from V and 3 bases from J, the junction contained 9 bases not matched to a gene. From germline, CDR1 is SGHDT and CDR2 YYEEEE. Time point denoted: cycle 4 day 1 (C4D1), after five to seven weeks of nivolumab. All patients relapsed after autologous stem cell transplantation, and brentuximab vedotin exposure varied. The CD4+ T cells used were purified from thawed PBMCs through magnetic negative selection. Only in-frame clones appear in the TCRdb table, and some are missing; sequencing was by immunoSEQ multiplex PCR. The data contain under 20,000 clones, roughly four fifths of them singletons.

Sequencing was performed on CD4+ T cells from blood, taken before the fourth cycle of nivolumab. V gene TRBV5-6 combines with J gene TRBJ1-1; the match to TRBD1 covers 7 bases. The source of this sequence is a human donor with classical Hodgkin lymphoma. The CDR3 loop is CASSIYDREHTEAFF. As DNA, the CDR3 is TGTGCCAGCAGCATTTATGACAGGGAGCACACTGAAGCTTTCTTT.